This TCR beta chain was sequenced in a study of T cells in Graves' hyperthyroidism and ophthalmopathy (dated by TCRdb to 2018 to 2020). A note on the overall study: A discovery cohort of about a hundred patients, 43 with Graves' ophthalmopathy and 57 with stable Graves' hyperthyroidism, was used to find distinguishing TCR V-J signatures. An independent validation cohort of about 20 hyperthyroidism patients and about 16 patients who later progressed to ophthalmopathy tested prospective prediction of ophthalmopathy. For training and testing, the 100 or so patients in the discovery cohort were randomly divided in a 7:3 ratio. Once sampling was done, hyperthyroidism patients were given methimazole at a starting dose of 30 mg daily, whereas ophthalmopathy patients were given high-dose intravenous methylprednisolone. Thyroid tissue and blood T-cell repertoires from more than 5 Graves' hyperthyroidism patients were also compared in the study. According to the paper, TCR Vbeta CDR3 sequencing was carried out on 135 peripheral blood samples, which came from around 43 ophthalmopathy, under 80 hyperthyroidism and approximately 17 progressor patients. Study-wide conclusions, independent of this receptor: Sample size was not statistically predetermined, and blinding of investigators to group allocation was not performed. In validation, the model predicted progression to ophthalmopathy with 55% to 71% sensitivity and 72.22% specificity, a median of 6.5 months before onset. Most expanded thyroid clonotypes (frequency above 0.001) were also detected in blood, a finding suggesting that blood repertoires may reflect thyroid immune responses. A 13 V-J signature model separated ophthalmopathy from stable hyperthyroidism, with approximately 86% sensitivity and around 84% specificity in cross-validation and 80%/75% in testing.

A remark on this clonotype: What antigen it recognizes has not been identified. Base qualities are not provided; no much larger clone lies one nucleotide away.

Including cysteine and phenylalanine, the CDR3 has 11 amino acids. Only CDR3 DNA remains: 33 bases, in frame from the first base. The germline V gene supplies CDR1 SQVTM and CDR2 ANQGSEA. V and J lose 8 bases and 3 bases, and a span of 10 bases separates them. TCR beta CDR3 regions were amplified from RNA transcripts. The first round of RT-PCR for the TCR CDR3 was performed with the HTBI primer set and the Qiagen OneStep RT-PCR kit. Libraries were constructed in a second round of multiplex PCR, after which size selection and purification were performed. The libraries were sequenced on an Illumina HiSeq2000 using paired-end 100 bp reads. In the authors' own workflow: Raw data were processed with SOAPnuke, discarding reads with adapters, uncalled bases, mean Phred below 15, or no exact constant-primer or identifier match. High-quality paired reads were merged using COPE v1.2.5, and each unique nucleotide sequence was defined as a clonotype. MiTCR v1.1 was used to align clonotypes to the IMGT TRBV, TRBD and TRBJ reference segments. Only V-J combinations with frequency above 0.0001, covering 98% to 99.2% of repertoires, were analysed. The TCS score was defined as the ratio of F50 (clonal expansion) to E x V (chaos), calculated using BLOSUM62-based TCRdist between CDR3 peptides within each V-J. Welch's t-statistics and random forest reduced some 510 V-J features to roughly 13, which were used in a naive Bayes classifier (R e1071). The Morisita-Horn index was used to measure how similar the thyroid and blood repertoires were. TCRdb cleaned the public reads at Q25 with fastp, built clones with MiXCR and kept in-frame beta chains. One record per CDR3 amino acid sequence lists the most common genes and DNA. TCRdb, rather than the study authors, made the V and J calls. Across this sample there are 650,000 to 800,000 distinct CDR3 sequences, with approximately 42% seen only once. Together, the top ten hold more than 7% of the sample.

Any patient with an uncontrolled infection, another autoimmune disease, pregnancy or lactation was excluded. Diagnoses relied on clinical symptoms, serum thyroxine and TRAb, thyroid ultrasound and orbital computed tomography. Trizol reagent was used to extract total RNA, and RNA quality was then checked on an Agilent 2100 Bioanalyzer. The V gene is TRBV29-1 and the J gene is TRBJ1-2; TRBD1 is perhaps the D gene, given 5 matching bases. This TCR was sampled from an adult man with Graves' disease, either hyperthyroidism or ophthalmopathy (not recorded which). Sequenced: peripheral blood or thyroid tissue (not recorded which). CDR3 sequence: CSLARDYGYTF. The DNA sequence is as follows: TGCAGCTTGGCCAGGGACTATGGCTACACCTTC.